This T cell receptor (beta chain) came from a study of blood T cell repertoires in COVID-19. For the study at large: Spain, Italy and the United States supplied samples that represented acute and convalescent COVID-19.

Data came from immunoSEQ multiplex PCR; TCRdb stores just in-frame clones and leaves some out. The sample yields about 100,000 clones, about 90% seen once. The germline CDR1 and CDR2 sequences are LGHNA and YSLEER. CDR3 size: 17 residues. The ends lost 4 bases at V and 6 bases at J; junction bases unmatched: 13. This chain uses TRBV4-3 with TRBJ2-3, with 10 positions matching TRBD2. The sequencing sample was made of peripheral blood. This TCR was sampled from a man aged 25-40 years in a cohort sampled during active COVID-19. The CDR3 sequence: CASSRQLAGYSSDTQYF. The CDR3 DNA reads TGCGCCAGCAGCCGCCAACTAGCGGGGTATTCTTCGGATACGCAGTATTTT.